This is a list of T cell receptor beta chains from one sample in a study of T-cell memory formation after mild COVID-19. TCRdb analysed the 5' RACE reads with MiXCR anew, one entry per CDR3 protein. In the table there are 380,000 or so distinct CDR3 sequences, approximately 15% of which are singletons. The sample taken for sequencing was PBMCs or a T cell subset sorted from them (not recorded which). Receptors originate from a young man who had mild COVID-19 (a few samples of this study predate the infection). Cell type and time point are not known. Both conserved end residues are part of each CDR3. The D gene is left open where the match is weak. For some rows the clone size is stated as once, few or many, or as a class when expanded; others skip it.

d_gene	abundance	v_gene	j_gene	CDR3nt	CDR3aa
.	.	TRBV7-6	TRBJ2-3	TGTGCCAGCAGCGCCGGCGGGGTCGCAGATACGCAGTATTTT	CASSAGGVADTQYF
.	many	TRBV6-6	TRBJ1-1	TGCGCCAGCAGTTACTACGGTTTGAACACTGAAGCTTTCTTT	CASSYYGLNTEAFF
.	few	TRBV29-1	TRBJ2-1	TGCAGCGTTGGTATCTCCTACAATGAGCAGTTCTTC	CSVGISYNEQFF
TRBD1	many	TRBV7-2	TRBJ1-5	TGTGCCAGCAGCTTAGCTGGGGGGGCTGCCAGGGGGAATCAGCCCCAGCATTTT	CASSLAGGAARGNQPQHF
.	.	TRBV20-1	TRBJ1-2	TGCAGTGCTAGAGTTTCCGTCTCGGGAGGCTACACCTTC	CSARVSVSGGYTF
.	few	TRBV5-6	TRBJ2-2	TGTGCCAGCAGGTCGGACCGGCGGGACTACACCGGGGAGCTGTTTTTT	CASRSDRRDYTGELFF
.	.	TRBV21-1	TRBJ2-1	TGTGCCAGCAGCAAAAAGGGACGAAACAACAATGAGCAGTTCTTC	CASSKKGRNNNEQFF
TRBD1	few	TRBV27	TRBJ1-2	TGTGCCAGCAGTCCATTGACAGGGGGAAACTATGGCTACACCTTC	CASSPLTGGNYGYTF
.	.	TRBV6-1	TRBJ2-1	TGTGCCAGCAGACACAGGGAGGATGAGCAGTTCTTC	CASRHREDEQFF
TRBD2	.	TRBV7-8	TRBJ2-2	TGTGCCAGCAGCTGGCCCACTAGCGGGGGGGCCGGCGGGGAGCTGTTTTTT	CASSWPTSGGAGGELFF
.	.	TRBV7-2	TRBJ1-1	TGTTTGGGGGGCAAGAACACTGAAGCTTTCTTT	CLGGKNTEAFF
.	few	TRBV4-1	TRBJ1-5	TGCGCCAGCAGCCAAGGGCATACAGGAAATCAGCCCCAGCATTTT	CASSQGHTGNQPQHF
TRBD1	many	TRBV12-3/TRBV12-4	TRBJ2-2	TGTGCCAGCAGTTCCCGACAGGGGGCCGGGGAGCTGTTTTTT	CASSSRQGAGELFF
TRBD2	.	TRBV7-3	TRBJ2-3	TGTGCCAGCAGCTTACAAGCGGGGGGGCCAGATACGCAGTATTTT	CASSLQAGGPDTQYF
.	.	TRBV27	TRBJ2-4	TGTGCCAGCAGGTCAGGGTTCGTAGCCAAAAACATTCAGTACTTC	CASRSGFVAKNIQYF
.	.	TRBV12-3/TRBV12-4	TRBJ2-3	TGTGCCAGCAGCCATTATATTACTAGCACAGATACGCAGTATTTT	CASSHYITSTDTQYF
.	.	TRBV7-3	TRBJ2-3	TGTGCCAGCAGCTTCGTGGGGGGCACAGATACGCAGTATTTT	CASSFVGGTDTQYF
.	many	TRBV4-2	TRBJ2-4	TGTGCCAGCAGCCTCACGGAAGATTTAGCCAAAAACATTCAGTACTTC	CASSLTEDLAKNIQYF
TRBD1	few	TRBV7-3	TRBJ2-3	TGTGCCAGCAGCTTGGACAGGGCCTCAGATACGCAGTATTTT	CASSLDRASDTQYF
.	many	TRBV30	TRBJ2-7	TGTGCCTGGAACAGGGAGGGCGACGAGCAGTACTTC	CAWNREGDEQYF
.	once	TRBV18	TRBJ1-1	TGTGCCAGCTCACCAACATGGAAGGACACTGAAGCTTTCTTT	CASSPTWKDTEAFF
.	.	TRBV7-6	TRBJ2-7	TGTGCCAGCAGCTCAAGCAAGTTGACAGGAACCTACGAGCAGTACTTC	CASSSSKLTGTYEQYF
TRBD1	.	TRBV10-3	TRBJ1-2	TGTGCCATCAGAGGGACAGGGAAGGACTATGGCTACACCTTC	CAIRGTGKDYGYTF
.	once	TRBV5-1	TRBJ1-6	TGCGCCAGCAGCTTGGAGGCACTCAGTAATTCACCCCTCCACTTT	CASSLEALSNSPLHF
TRBD1	.	TRBV2	TRBJ1-6	TGTGCCAGCTCAACAGGGGTTTCACCCCTCCACTTT	CASSTGVSPLHF
TRBD2	many	TRBV5-1	TRBJ2-3	TGCGCCAGCAGCTTGGTCGGGGTCTTCGGGGGGGACACAGATACGCAGTATTTT	CASSLVGVFGGDTDTQYF
.	.	TRBV5-1	TRBJ1-1	TGCGCCAGCAGCAGGAACAGGGAATTGAACACTGAAGCTTTCTTT	CASSRNRELNTEAFF
.	.	TRBV27	TRBJ2-2	TGTGCCAGCAGTTTTTATCTTAAGGCTGCGAACACCGGGGAGCTGTTTTTT	CASSFYLKAANTGELFF
.	.	TRBV7-3	TRBJ1-4	TGTGCCAGCAGCAGAACAGGGACGGAAAAACTGTTTTTT	CASSRTGTEKLFF
.	many	TRBV6-6	TRBJ1-4	TGTGCCAGCAGTACGGACCGTCAAAAACTGTTTTTT	CASSTDRQKLFF
.	.	TRBV4-1	TRBJ1-2	TGCGCCAGCAGCCAAGGCCCAGGGGATGGCTACACCTTC	CASSQGPGDGYTF
TRBD2	many	TRBV15	TRBJ2-1	TGTGCCACCAGCAGAGACACCGGGACTAGCGGTGTTGATGAGCAGTTCTTC	CATSRDTGTSGVDEQFF
.	few	TRBV9	TRBJ2-5	TGTGCCAGCAGCGTAGGGGGACAACAAGATGAGACCCAGTACTTC	CASSVGGQQDETQYF
.	few	TRBV27	TRBJ2-3	TGTGCCAGCAGTGTCCAAGATACGCAGTATTTT	CASSVQDTQYF
.	few	TRBV4-3	TRBJ1-2	TGCGCCAGCAGCCAAGATCGATTACAGCTCTCTAACTATGGCTACACCTTC	CASSQDRLQLSNYGYTF
TRBD2	.	TRBV20-1	TRBJ2-5	TGCAGTGCTAGAGACGGACTAGTTGAGACCCAGTACTTC	CSARDGLVETQYF
.	few	TRBV20-1	TRBJ1-4	TGCAGTGCTAGAGATCTTGCAGGGCAGGGGGAAAAACTGTTTTTT	CSARDLAGQGEKLFF
TRBD1	few	TRBV20-1	TRBJ1-5	TGCAGTGCAAACAGGGGTAATCAGCCCCAGCATTTT	CSANRGNQPQHF
TRBD2	.	TRBV24-1	TRBJ2-5	TGTGCCACCAGTGACCCAGCGGGGGGATTCCAAGAGACCCAGTACTTC	CATSDPAGGFQETQYF
.	.	TRBV10-3	TRBJ2-3	TGTGCCATCAGTGATCCGACTGGCACAGATACGCAGTATTTT	CAISDPTGTDTQYF
.	few	TRBV27	TRBJ2-4	TGTGCCAGCAGCCCCAGTCCCCCGGGACTCAACTTAGCCAAAAACATTCAGTACTTC	CASSPSPPGLNLAKNIQYF
.	.	TRBV11-2	TRBJ2-1	TGTGCCAGCAGCCCGCGACGCCTGACGGGGAATGAGCAGTTCTTC	CASSPRRLTGNEQFF
TRBD1	few	TRBV24-1	TRBJ2-3	TGTGCCACCGGGACAGGGAGAGACACAGATACGCAGTATTTT	CATGTGRDTDTQYF
.	few	TRBV3-1	TRBJ2-3	TGTGCCAGCAGCCAAGAACGGGGTTTTAGCGCAGATACGCAGTATTTT	CASSQERGFSADTQYF
.	.	TRBV11-3	TRBJ2-1	TGTGCCAGCAGCTTAGATCAAGGGGGATCCGCCAGGGCGGCCGAGCAGTTCTTC	CASSLDQGGSARAAEQFF
.	many	TRBV5-1	TRBJ2-1	TGCGCCAGCAGCTCTGCCCGACCCCCCTACAATGAGCAGTTCTTC	CASSSARPPYNEQFF
.	.	TRBV6-5	TRBJ1-2	TGTGCCAGCAGTTACTCGATCAGGGGAGGGGACTATGGCTACACCTTC	CASSYSIRGGDYGYTF
.	.	TRBV6-2/TRBV6-3	TRBJ2-3	TGTGCCAGCAGCCGCCCCCCCTACACAGATACGCAGTATTTT	CASSRPPYTDTQYF
TRBD1	few	TRBV19	TRBJ1-5	TGTGCCAGTAGTAAAAGGGGACAGGGGTCAAATCAGCCCCAGCATTTT	CASSKRGQGSNQPQHF
.	.	TRBV18	TRBJ1-2	TGTGCCAGCTCACCTGGGGAGCATGGCTACACCTTC	CASSPGEHGYTF
TRBD1	.	TRBV7-2	TRBJ1-2	TGTGCCAGCAGCTTAGGTGGACAGGGCAGAGTCTATGGCTACACCTTC	CASSLGGQGRVYGYTF
.	.	TRBV11-2	TRBJ2-7	TGTGCCAGCAGCCAAGGACTCGACCTTACGGAGCAGTACTTC	CASSQGLDLTEQYF
.	many	TRBV6-6	TRBJ2-1	TGTGCCAGCAGACAAAGACAGGACAATGAGCAGTTCTTC	CASRQRQDNEQFF
.	.	TRBV6-1	TRBJ1-1	TGTGCCAGCAGTCCCGGCTTTTCCGGGGACACTGAAGCTTTCTTT	CASSPGFSGDTEAFF
.	few	TRBV7-2	TRBJ1-2	TGTGCCAGCAGCTTAAGACAGGTGGAACTGTATGGCTACACCTTC	CASSLRQVELYGYTF
.	.	TRBV5-1	TRBJ1-4	TGCGCCAGCAGCTGGACGCCGGGACGGACTAATGAAAAACTGTTTTTT	CASSWTPGRTNEKLFF
.	.	TRBV5-1	TRBJ1-1	TGCGCCAGCAGTTCTATTGCCGCGGACACTGAAGCTTTCTTT	CASSSIAADTEAFF
.	many	TRBV5-1	TRBJ1-3	TGCGCCAGCAGCTTGATGGCGGACTCTGGAAACACCATATATTTT	CASSLMADSGNTIYF
.	.	TRBV4-2	TRBJ2-1	TGTGCCAGCAGCCCTAATCCAGTTTCCTACAATGAGCAGTTCTTC	CASSPNPVSYNEQFF
.	few	TRBV12-3/TRBV12-4	TRBJ2-1	TGTGCCAGCAGTCTGTCCTACTACAATGAGCAGTTCTTC	CASSLSYYNEQFF